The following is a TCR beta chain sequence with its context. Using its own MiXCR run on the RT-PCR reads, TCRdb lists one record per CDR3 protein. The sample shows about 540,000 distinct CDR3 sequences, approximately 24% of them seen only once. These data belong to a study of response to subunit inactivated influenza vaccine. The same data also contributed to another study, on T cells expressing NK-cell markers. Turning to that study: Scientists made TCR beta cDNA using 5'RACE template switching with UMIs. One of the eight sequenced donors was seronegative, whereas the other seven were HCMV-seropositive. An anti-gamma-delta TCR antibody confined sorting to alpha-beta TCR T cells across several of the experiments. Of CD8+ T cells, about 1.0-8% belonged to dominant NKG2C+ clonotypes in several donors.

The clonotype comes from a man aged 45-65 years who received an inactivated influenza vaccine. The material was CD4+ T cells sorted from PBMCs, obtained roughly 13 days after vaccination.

CDR3 sequence: CATSRAGGYTYEQYF. In nucleotides, the CDR3 is TGTGCCACCAGCAGAGCCGGAGGCTATACCTACGAGCAGTACTTC. The chain uses TRBV15 and TRBJ2-7, with a possible D match to TRBD2 (5 bases). Trimming removed 1 base at V and 2 bases at J, with 12 bases between. Germline V lookup: CDR1 LNHNV, CDR2 YYDKDF (reference sequence). CDR3 length: 15 residues.